A selection of T cell receptor beta chains follows, all from one sample in a study of T cell repertoires in cytomegalovirus infection. Their target antigens are unknown. TCRdb recomputed calls from the reads with MiXCR, one row per CDR3 protein. In the table there are approximately 730,000 distinct CDR3 sequences, around 35% of which are singletons. Sequenced here: cultured PBMCs, sampled from culture after CMV antigen stimulation. The receptors were gathered from a human donor in good health (CMV status not recorded). Some clones in this sample may be carry-over from other donors' samples. Both conserved end residues are part of each CDR3. The D gene is left open where the match is weak. Some rows have no size entry. The others give once, few or many, or a class for an expanded clone.

clone size	J gene	V gene	CDR3 length	D gene	CDR3 protein	CDR3 DNA
few	TRBJ2-2	TRBV4-1	17	TRBD2	CASSRPGTSGVTGELFF	TGCGCCAGCAGCCGCCCCGGGACTAGCGGGGTCACCGGGGAGCTGTTTTTT
few	TRBJ2-1	TRBV5-4	17	TRBD2	CASSFWRTSGRGNEQFF	TGTGCCAGCAGCTTCTGGAGGACTAGCGGGAGGGGGAATGAGCAGTTCTTC
-	TRBJ2-4	TRBV6-2/TRBV6-3	16	TRBD1	CASSGWGRTGGNIQYF	TGTGCCAGCAGTGGCTGGGGTCGGACAGGGGGAAACATTCAGTACTTC
-	TRBJ2-5	TRBV12-3/TRBV12-4	15	-	CASSPSGEHQETQYF	TGTGCCAGCAGTCCGTCGGGAGAGCACCAAGAGACCCAGTACTTC
-	TRBJ2-7	TRBV5-1	15	-	CASRPRAGPTYEQYF	TGCGCCAGCAGGCCCCGGGCGGGCCCCACCTACGAGCAGTACTTC
-	TRBJ1-5	TRBV12-3/TRBV12-4	15	TRBD1	CASSRGQASNQPQHF	TGTGCCAGCAGCCGCGGACAGGCTAGCAATCAGCCCCAGCATTTT
-	TRBJ2-7	TRBV3-1	15	TRBD2	CASSQDISGRYEQYF	TGTGCCAGCAGCCAAGACATTAGCGGGAGGTACGAGCAGTACTTC
many	TRBJ2-1	TRBV6-1	13	-	CASSFFQGNEQFF	TGTGCCAGCAGTTTCTTCCAGGGGAATGAGCAGTTCTTC
few	TRBJ1-5	TRBV20-1	17	-	CSATELARPYSNQPQHF	TGCAGTGCAACCGAACTAGCCCGCCCATATAGCAATCAGCCCCAGCATTTT
-	TRBJ2-1	TRBV3-1	13	-	CASSQAFGGEQFF	TGTGCCAGCAGCCAAGCCTTCGGCGGGGAGCAGTTCTTC
few	TRBJ1-1	TRBV7-2	15	-	CASTENPGVYAEAFF	TGTGCCAGCACCGAGAATCCCGGGGTGTACGCTGAAGCTTTCTTT
few	TRBJ1-6	TRBV25-1	13	-	CATQPNVGSPLHF	TGTGCCACCCAACCAAACGTGGGTTCACCCCTCCACTTT
-	TRBJ1-1	TRBV7-4	14	-	CASSPSRGPTEAFF	TGTGCCAGCAGCCCGAGCCGGGGGCCCACTGAAGCTTTCTTT
-	TRBJ2-3	TRBV10-3	14	-	CAISVGGALDTQYF	TGTGCCATCAGTGTGGGGGGGGCATTAGATACGCAGTATTTT
few	TRBJ1-3	TRBV6-8	18	-	CASSYQTPRGYSGNTIYF	TGTGCCAGCAGTTACCAAACCCCCAGGGGATACTCTGGAAACACCATATATTTT
many	TRBJ1-5	TRBV7-2	15	-	CASSGEGTYNQPQHF	TGTGCCAGCAGCGGGGAGGGGACATACAATCAGCCCCAGCATTTT
-	TRBJ2-3	TRBV27	14	-	CASRLAHGTDTQYF	TGTGCCAGCAGGTTGGCCCACGGCACAGATACGCAGTATTTT
-	TRBJ1-6	TRBV20-1	16	-	CSAREGRRGGNSPLHF	TGCAGTGCTAGAGAGGGGCGACGAGGAGGTAATTCACCCCTCCACTTT
-	TRBJ2-1	TRBV30	16	-	CAWITTRRGLYNEQFF	TGTGCCTGGATCACGACAAGACGGGGCCTCTACAATGAGCAGTTCTTC
-	TRBJ2-7	TRBV15	16	TRBD1	CATSRMPGTGLYEQYF	TGTGCCACCAGCAGAATGCCGGGGACAGGGCTCTACGAGCAGTACTTC
-	TRBJ2-1	TRBV20-1	14	TRBD2	CSAKIAGVRSEQFF	TGCAGTGCTAAAATAGCGGGAGTACGATCTGAGCAGTTCTTC
few	TRBJ2-6	TRBV7-9	16	-	CASSQVTASGANVLTF	TGTGCCAGCAGCCAGGTCACAGCCTCTGGGGCCAACGTCCTGACTTTC
-	TRBJ2-3	TRBV12-3/TRBV12-4	14	-	CASTPGVDTDTQYF	TGTGCCAGCACCCCCGGGGTCGACACAGATACGCAGTATTTT
-	TRBJ1-5	TRBV12-3/TRBV12-4	17	-	CASSLGVEGSGNQPQHF	TGTGCCAGCAGTTTAGGGGTGGAGGGTAGCGGCAATCAGCCCCAGCATTTT
once	TRBJ2-6	TRBV29-1	14	TRBD1	CSVLQGAGANVLTF	TGCAGCGTCCTACAGGGGGCTGGGGCCAACGTCCTGACTTTC
few	TRBJ2-3	TRBV11-2	15	TRBD2	CASSLTSGGVNTQYF	TGTGCCAGCAGCTTAACCAGCGGGGGTGTAAATACGCAGTATTTT
-	TRBJ2-1	TRBV7-8	12	TRBD2	CASSLALAGRFF	TGTGCCAGCAGCTTAGCACTAGCGGGGCGTTTCTTC
-	TRBJ1-1	TRBV7-9	16	-	CASSFPIRGRYTEAFF	TGTGCCAGCAGCTTCCCTATCCGGGGCAGATACACTGAAGCTTTCTTT
-	TRBJ2-2	TRBV7-9	14	-	CASSPRTNTGELFF	TGTGCCAGCAGCCCGCGAACGAACACCGGGGAGCTGTTTTTT
-	TRBJ1-6	TRBV7-2	15	-	CASSLVDGNNSPLHF	TGTGCCAGCAGCTTAGTGGACGGAAATAATTCACCCCTCCACTTT
few	TRBJ2-3	TRBV7-9	16	-	CASSLFVADYTDTQYF	TGTGCCAGCAGCTTATTTGTAGCGGACTACACAGATACGCAGTATTTT
-	TRBJ1-1	TRBV7-6	15	-	CASSPLFRQGTEAFF	TGTGCCAGCAGCCCCCTCTTCCGACAAGGCACTGAAGCTTTCTTT
many	TRBJ1-6	TRBV12-3/TRBV12-4	13	-	CASSLQENSPLHF	TGTGCCAGCAGTTTACAGGAGAATTCACCCCTCCACTTT
-	TRBJ2-3	TRBV11-2	15	TRBD2	CASSVAGTRADTQYF	TGTGCCAGCAGCGTCGCCGGGACTAGAGCAGATACGCAGTATTTT
few	TRBJ1-2	TRBV11-3	16	-	CASSRWTLEGDNGYTF	TGTGCCAGCAGCCGTTGGACGTTGGAGGGGGATAATGGCTACACCTTC
-	TRBJ2-3	TRBV4-1	15	-	CASSQEASLPDTQYF	TGTGCCAGCAGCCAAGAGGCTAGTCTGCCAGATACGCAGTATTTT
few	TRBJ2-3	TRBV20-1	15	TRBD2	CNRFRLAGGSDTQYF	TGCAACCGGTTCAGACTAGCGGGAGGTTCGGATACGCAGTATTTT
-	TRBJ2-2	TRBV12-3/TRBV12-4	15	TRBD2	CASSRLAGDPGELFF	TGTGCCAGCAGTCGACTAGCGGGAGACCCCGGGGAGCTGTTTTTT
-	TRBJ1-4	TRBV20-1	12	-	CSAGREGEKLFF	TGCAGTGCTGGACGGGAGGGGGAAAAACTGTTTTTT
few	TRBJ1-5	TRBV28	14	TRBD1	CASTTGGGNQPQHF	TGTGCCAGCACCACAGGGGGCGGCAATCAGCCCCAGCATTTT
few	TRBJ2-7	TRBV7-6	16	TRBD1	CASSLYGTGGSYEQYF	TGTGCCAGCAGCTTATATGGGACAGGCGGATCCTACGAGCAGTACTTC
few	TRBJ2-1	TRBV20-1	13	-	CSARDPAQRVTFF	TGCAGTGCTAGAGATCCGGCCCAGCGGGTGACGTTCTTC
-	TRBJ2-3	TRBV20-1	15	TRBD2	CSARVAGGQPDTQYF	TGCAGTGCTAGAGTGGCGGGGGGGCAGCCAGATACGCAGTATTTT
many	TRBJ2-7	TRBV11-2	15	-	CASSIAGLLPYEQYF	TGTGCCAGCAGCATTGCGGGACTTCTCCCATACGAGCAGTACTTC